These T cell receptor beta chains were read from a single sample in a study of T-cell memory formation after mild COVID-19. TCRdb re-called the 5' RACE reads through MiXCR, storing one row per CDR3 protein. This sample has about 560,000 distinct CDR3 sequences, with around 17% found just once. What was sequenced was PBMCs or a T cell subset sorted from them (not recorded which). The receptor set was obtained from an adult woman who had mild COVID-19 (a few samples of this study predate the infection). Cell type and time point are not known. The CDR3 runs from the conserved cysteine through the conserved F or W. Fields, in order: clone size, V gene, J gene, D gene, CDR3 DNA, CDR3 protein. A D gene is named only where the DNA matches it firmly. Only part of the rows carry a size: once, few, many, or a class if the clone is expanded.

clone_size: few
v_call: TRBV20-1
j_call: TRBJ2-1
d_call: TRBD2
cdr3_nt: TGCAGTGCTAGAGCTCCGGGACTAGCGGCTAACAATGAGCAGTTCTTC
cdr3_aa: CSARAPGLAANNEQFF

clone_size: many
v_call: TRBV4-2
j_call: TRBJ2-3
d_call: TRBD2
cdr3_nt: TGTGCCAGCAGCCAAGAACTAGCGGGGAGCACAGATACGCAGTATTTT
cdr3_aa: CASSQELAGSTDTQYF

clone_size: few
v_call: TRBV7-9
j_call: TRBJ2-1
d_call: -
cdr3_nt: TGTGCCAGCAGCTTAGCGTGGGGCGAACGCTACAATGAGCAGTTCTTC
cdr3_aa: CASSLAWGERYNEQFF

clone_size: -
v_call: TRBV20-1
j_call: TRBJ2-4
d_call: TRBD1
cdr3_nt: TGCAGTGCTAGAGATACAGGGGGTTGGAGCAAAAACATTCAGTACTTC
cdr3_aa: CSARDTGGWSKNIQYF

clone_size: -
v_call: TRBV9
j_call: TRBJ2-7
d_call: -
cdr3_nt: TGTGCCAGCAGCGCTGTAGACAGAAGTTCCTACGAGCAGTACTTC
cdr3_aa: CASSAVDRSSYEQYF

clone_size: -
v_call: TRBV5-1
j_call: TRBJ2-3
d_call: -
cdr3_nt: TGCGCCAGCACCCTCTTCGCGGGGATAACAGATACGCAGTATTTT
cdr3_aa: CASTLFAGITDTQYF

clone_size: -
v_call: TRBV18
j_call: TRBJ2-7
d_call: TRBD1
cdr3_nt: TGTGCCAGCTCACTCGGGACAGGGGACATCGAGCAGTACTTC
cdr3_aa: CASSLGTGDIEQYF

clone_size: -
v_call: TRBV6-2/TRBV6-3
j_call: TRBJ2-1
d_call: TRBD2
cdr3_nt: TGTGCCAGCAGTTACCCGGGCCTAGCGGGGGGAAGGGGAGACAATGAGCAGTTCTTC
cdr3_aa: CASSYPGLAGGRGDNEQFF

clone_size: -
v_call: TRBV19
j_call: TRBJ1-2
d_call: TRBD1
cdr3_nt: TGTGCCACCTCCTCGGCAGGGGGCTATGGCTACACCTTC
cdr3_aa: CATSSAGGYGYTF

clone_size: few
v_call: TRBV4-1
j_call: TRBJ2-7
d_call: -
cdr3_nt: TGCGCCAGCAGCCAAGGGTACGGGAACGACTACGAGCAGTACTTC
cdr3_aa: CASSQGYGNDYEQYF

clone_size: few
v_call: TRBV4-2
j_call: TRBJ1-5
d_call: TRBD1
cdr3_nt: TGTGCCAGCAGCCCCTCGGGGGACAGGGCCCTCAATCAGCCCCAGCATTTT
cdr3_aa: CASSPSGDRALNQPQHF

clone_size: -
v_call: TRBV6-2/TRBV6-3
j_call: TRBJ2-1
d_call: TRBD2
cdr3_nt: TGTGCCAGCATGCCGCGGGGTAGCGGGGCGAATGAGCAGTTCTTC
cdr3_aa: CASMPRGSGANEQFF

clone_size: few
v_call: TRBV7-3
j_call: TRBJ2-1
d_call: -
cdr3_nt: TGTGCCAGCAGCTTAACTTCAAGGGGTGAGCAGTTCTTC
cdr3_aa: CASSLTSRGEQFF

clone_size: -
v_call: TRBV6-4
j_call: TRBJ2-3
d_call: -
cdr3_nt: TGTGCCAGGAGTGGGACTAGCACAGATACGCAGTATTTT
cdr3_aa: CARSGTSTDTQYF

clone_size: few
v_call: TRBV6-2/TRBV6-3
j_call: TRBJ1-1
d_call: -
cdr3_nt: TGTGCCAGCAGTTATGTCCTAGCACGGGGTGAAGCTTTCTTT
cdr3_aa: CASSYVLARGEAFF

clone_size: few
v_call: TRBV24-1
j_call: TRBJ2-1
d_call: -
cdr3_nt: TGTGCCACCAGTGATCCAAGCGGAGGAGGCTACAATGAGCAGTTCTTC
cdr3_aa: CATSDPSGGGYNEQFF

clone_size: -
v_call: TRBV5-1
j_call: TRBJ1-4
d_call: -
cdr3_nt: TGCGCCAGCAGCTTGGAGGCAGGGCGGGCGAGGTTTTTT
cdr3_aa: CASSLEAGRARFF

clone_size: few
v_call: TRBV19
j_call: TRBJ1-5
d_call: -
cdr3_nt: TGTGCCAGTAGTATGTGGGGCGGTCAGCCCCAGCATTTT
cdr3_aa: CASSMWGGQPQHF

clone_size: many
v_call: TRBV7-9
j_call: TRBJ2-3
d_call: -
cdr3_nt: TGTGCCAGCACCCACCTGCGGGGAGATACGCAGTATTTT
cdr3_aa: CASTHLRGDTQYF

clone_size: -
v_call: TRBV15
j_call: TRBJ2-6
d_call: -
cdr3_nt: TGTGCCACCAGCAGAGATGGCCGGGGGGCCAACGTCCTGACTTTC
cdr3_aa: CATSRDGRGANVLTF

clone_size: few
v_call: TRBV9
j_call: TRBJ2-7
d_call: -
cdr3_nt: TGTGCCAGCAGCGTAGACACGGGACCGCTCTTATCCTACGAGCAGTACTTC
cdr3_aa: CASSVDTGPLLSYEQYF

clone_size: -
v_call: TRBV10-2
j_call: TRBJ2-1
d_call: TRBD2
cdr3_nt: TGCGCCAGCAGAGTTAGCGGGAGTGGAGGGTACAATGAGCAGTTCTTC
cdr3_aa: CASRVSGSGGYNEQFF

clone_size: -
v_call: TRBV29-1
j_call: TRBJ1-3
d_call: -
cdr3_nt: TGCAGCGTTGACGCTGGAAACACCATATATTTT
cdr3_aa: CSVDAGNTIYF

clone_size: few
v_call: TRBV7-6
j_call: TRBJ1-3
d_call: -
cdr3_nt: TGTGCCAGCAGCTTATATATGGCGGGGGACTCTGGAAACACCATATATTTT
cdr3_aa: CASSLYMAGDSGNTIYF

clone_size: few
v_call: TRBV7-2
j_call: TRBJ2-5
d_call: -
cdr3_nt: TGTGCCAGCAGCTTAGCGGGCAGGGGAAACCAAGAGACCCAGTACTTC
cdr3_aa: CASSLAGRGNQETQYF

clone_size: few
v_call: TRBV20-1
j_call: TRBJ1-2
d_call: -
cdr3_nt: TGCAGTGCTAGTGCAGGGTACTATGGCTACACCTTC
cdr3_aa: CSASAGYYGYTF

clone_size: few
v_call: TRBV24-1
j_call: TRBJ2-1
d_call: -
cdr3_nt: TGTGCCACCAGTGATCGACTGGCAAGCTCCTACAATGAGCAGTTCTTC
cdr3_aa: CATSDRLASSYNEQFF

clone_size: -
v_call: TRBV4-1
j_call: TRBJ1-2
d_call: -
cdr3_nt: TGCGCCAGCAGCCAAGGAGACCGTTGGACCCTTGGCTACACCTTC
cdr3_aa: CASSQGDRWTLGYTF

clone_size: few
v_call: TRBV6-2/TRBV6-3
j_call: TRBJ2-7
d_call: -
cdr3_nt: TGTGCCACCAGTCCCTCTCGGAGGAATACCTACGAGCAGTACTTC
cdr3_aa: CATSPSRRNTYEQYF

clone_size: -
v_call: TRBV19
j_call: TRBJ1-5
d_call: -
cdr3_nt: TGTGCCAGTAGTAATTATCAGGGGAATCAGCCCCAGCATTTT
cdr3_aa: CASSNYQGNQPQHF

clone_size: -
v_call: TRBV7-6
j_call: TRBJ2-7
d_call: TRBD1
cdr3_nt: TGTGCCAGCAGCTTTCTAGCCGGGACAGAGACCTACGAGCAGTACTTC
cdr3_aa: CASSFLAGTETYEQYF